One and the same sample provided the 3 T cell receptor beta chains below, sequenced in a study of blood T cell repertoires in COVID-19. Measured with immunoSEQ multiplex PCR; TCRdb has only the in-frame clones, and not every one. The table shows some 95,000 clones, with about three quarters occurring only once. Input material: peripheral blood. All receptors come from a man aged 65 to 85 with acute or convalescent COVID-19.

The CDR3 DNA follows: TGTGCCAGCAGATCGGGCCCCGCGGGCACTGAAGCTTTCTTT. Translating it yields CASRSGPAGTEAFF. The rearrangement links TRBV28 to TRBJ1-1; D is unresolved. CDR3 length equals 14 residues. Germline assignment: CDR1 MDHEN and CDR2 SYDVKM. The ends were cut back, 6 bases at V and 4 bases at J, with 15 bases in the middle.

This clone was found a few times. The V gene is TRBV28, the J gene TRBJ1-2; the match to TRBD1 covers 10 bases. The CDR3 is 16 residues long. The germline V gene has CDR1 MDHEN and CDR2 SYDVKM. Unmatched junction bases numbered 12, after V lost 6 bases and J lost 5 bases. The CDR3 loop reads CASSLDRGSAIYGYTF. CDR3 nucleotide sequence: TGTGCCAGCAGCCTGGACAGGGGGTCGGCCATTTATGGCTACACCTTC.

V gene TRBV27 combines with J gene TRBJ1-6; D is unresolved. V lost 0 bases, J lost 0 bases, and 9 bases lay in between. The germline V gene has CDR1 MNHEY and CDR2 SMNVEV (reference sequence). The CDR3 runs 17 residues. CDR3 in amino acids: CASSLSWESSYNSPLHF. The CDR3 region has the DNA TGTGCCAGCAGTTTATCGTGGGAGAGCTCCTATAATTCACCCCTCCACTTT.